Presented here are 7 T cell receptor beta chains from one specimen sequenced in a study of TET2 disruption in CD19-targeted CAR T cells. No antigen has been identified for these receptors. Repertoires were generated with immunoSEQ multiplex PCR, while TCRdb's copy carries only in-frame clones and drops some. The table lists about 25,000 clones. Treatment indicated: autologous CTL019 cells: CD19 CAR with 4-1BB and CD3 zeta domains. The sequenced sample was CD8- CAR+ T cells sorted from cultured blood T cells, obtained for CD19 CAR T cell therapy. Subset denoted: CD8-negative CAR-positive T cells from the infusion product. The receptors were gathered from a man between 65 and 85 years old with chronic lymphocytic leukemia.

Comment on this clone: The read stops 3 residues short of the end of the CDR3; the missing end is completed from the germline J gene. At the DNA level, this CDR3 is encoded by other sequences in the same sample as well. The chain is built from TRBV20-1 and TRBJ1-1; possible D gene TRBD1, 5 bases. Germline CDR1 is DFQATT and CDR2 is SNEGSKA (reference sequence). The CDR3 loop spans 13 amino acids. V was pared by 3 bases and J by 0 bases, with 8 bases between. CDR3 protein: CSASDSMNTEAFF. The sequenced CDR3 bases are TGCAGTGCTAGCGACAGCATGAACACTGAA.

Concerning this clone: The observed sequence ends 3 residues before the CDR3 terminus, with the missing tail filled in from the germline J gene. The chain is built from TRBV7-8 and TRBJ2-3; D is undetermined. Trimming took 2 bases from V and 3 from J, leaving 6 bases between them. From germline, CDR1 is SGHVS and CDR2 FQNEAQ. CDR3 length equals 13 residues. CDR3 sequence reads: CASSLRQTDTQYF. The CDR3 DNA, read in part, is TGTGCCAGCAGCTTAAGGCAGACAGATACG.

CDR3 region: CSAPRAGAEQYF. Partial CDR3 DNA: TGCAGTGCTCCCAGGGCGGGGGCCGAG. The rearrangement uses TRBV20-1 and TRBJ2-7, with D perhaps TRBD2 (7 bases). The read terminates 3 residues ahead of where the CDR3 ends, so the germline J gene completes it. From germline, CDR1 is DFQATT and CDR2 SNEGSKA (reference sequence). V lost 5 bases to trimming and J lost 6 bases, with 14 bases between them. The CDR3 spans 12 residues.

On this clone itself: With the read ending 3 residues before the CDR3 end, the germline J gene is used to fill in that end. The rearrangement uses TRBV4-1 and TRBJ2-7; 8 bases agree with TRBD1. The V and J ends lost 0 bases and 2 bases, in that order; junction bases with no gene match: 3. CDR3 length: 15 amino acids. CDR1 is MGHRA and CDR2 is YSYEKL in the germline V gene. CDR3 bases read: TGCGCCAGCAGCCAAGACGGACAGGGACCCTACGAG. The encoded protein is CASSQDGQGPYE. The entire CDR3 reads CASSQDGQGPYEQYF.

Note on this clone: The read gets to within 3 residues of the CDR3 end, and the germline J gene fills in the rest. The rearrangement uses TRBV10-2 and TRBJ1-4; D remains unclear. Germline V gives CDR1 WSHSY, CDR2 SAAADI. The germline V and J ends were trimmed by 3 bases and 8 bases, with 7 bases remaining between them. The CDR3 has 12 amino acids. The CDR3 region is CASSEFAEKLFF. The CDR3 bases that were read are TGCGCCAGCAGTGAATTTGCGGAAAAA.

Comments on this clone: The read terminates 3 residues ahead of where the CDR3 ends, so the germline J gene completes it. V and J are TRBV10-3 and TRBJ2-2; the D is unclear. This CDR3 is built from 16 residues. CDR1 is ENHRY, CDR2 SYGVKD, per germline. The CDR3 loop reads CAISELRPTANEKLFF. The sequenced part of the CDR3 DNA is TGTGCCATCAGTGAGCTCAGGCCGACGGCAAATGAAAAG.

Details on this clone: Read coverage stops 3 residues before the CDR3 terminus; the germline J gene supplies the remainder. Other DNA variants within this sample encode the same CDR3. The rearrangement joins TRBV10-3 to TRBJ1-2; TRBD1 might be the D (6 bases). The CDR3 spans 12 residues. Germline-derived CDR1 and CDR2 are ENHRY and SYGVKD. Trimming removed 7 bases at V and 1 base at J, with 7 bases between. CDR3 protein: CAITDSNYGYTF. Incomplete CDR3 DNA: TGTGCCATCACGGACAGTAACTATGGC.